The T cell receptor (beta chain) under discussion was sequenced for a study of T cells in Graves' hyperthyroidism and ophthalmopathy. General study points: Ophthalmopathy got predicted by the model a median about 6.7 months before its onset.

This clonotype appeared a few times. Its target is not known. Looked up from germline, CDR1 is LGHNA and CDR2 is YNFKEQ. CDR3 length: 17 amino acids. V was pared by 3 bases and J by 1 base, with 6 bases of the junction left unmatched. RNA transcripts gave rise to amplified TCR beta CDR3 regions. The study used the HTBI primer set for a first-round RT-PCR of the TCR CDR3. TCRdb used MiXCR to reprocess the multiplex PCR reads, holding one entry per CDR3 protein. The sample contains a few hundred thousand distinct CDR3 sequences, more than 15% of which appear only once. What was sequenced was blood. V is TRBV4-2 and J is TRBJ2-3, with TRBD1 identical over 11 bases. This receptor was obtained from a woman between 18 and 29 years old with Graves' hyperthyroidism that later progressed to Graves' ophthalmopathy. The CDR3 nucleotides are TGTGCCAGCAGCCACCTGGACAGGGGGCTTCGCACAGATACGCAGTATTTT. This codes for CASSHLDRGLRTDTQYF.